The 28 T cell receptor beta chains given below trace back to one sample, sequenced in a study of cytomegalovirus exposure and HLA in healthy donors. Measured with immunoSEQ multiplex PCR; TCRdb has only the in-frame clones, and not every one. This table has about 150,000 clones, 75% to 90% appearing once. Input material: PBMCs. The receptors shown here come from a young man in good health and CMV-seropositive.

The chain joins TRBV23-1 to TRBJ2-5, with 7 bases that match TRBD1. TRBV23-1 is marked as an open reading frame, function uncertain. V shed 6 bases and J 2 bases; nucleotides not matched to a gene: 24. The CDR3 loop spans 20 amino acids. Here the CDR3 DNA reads TGCGCCAGCAGCCATAAACGACAGGGCCCCACCATCTCGCCTCAAGAGACCCAGTACTTC. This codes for CASSHKRQGPTISPQETQYF.

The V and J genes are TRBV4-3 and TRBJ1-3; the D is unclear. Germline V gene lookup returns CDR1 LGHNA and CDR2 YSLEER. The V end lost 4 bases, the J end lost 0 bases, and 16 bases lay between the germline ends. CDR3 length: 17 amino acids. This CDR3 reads CASSRILSGNSGNTIYF. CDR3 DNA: TGCGCCAGCAGCCGGATCCTGTCCGGGAACTCTGGAAACACCATATATTTT.

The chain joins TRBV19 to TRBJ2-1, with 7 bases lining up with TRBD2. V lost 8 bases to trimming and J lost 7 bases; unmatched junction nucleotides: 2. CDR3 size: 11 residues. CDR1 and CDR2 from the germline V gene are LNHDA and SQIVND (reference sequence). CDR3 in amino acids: CASGRGNEQFF. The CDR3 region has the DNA TGTGCCAGTGGGCGGGGGAATGAGCAGTTCTTC. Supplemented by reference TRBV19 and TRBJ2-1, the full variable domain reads DGGITQSPKYLFRKEGQNVTLSCEQNLNHDAMYWYRQDPGQGLRLIYYSQIVNDFQKGDIAEGYSVSREKKESFPLTVTSAQKNPTAFYLCASGRGNEQFFGPGTRLTVL.

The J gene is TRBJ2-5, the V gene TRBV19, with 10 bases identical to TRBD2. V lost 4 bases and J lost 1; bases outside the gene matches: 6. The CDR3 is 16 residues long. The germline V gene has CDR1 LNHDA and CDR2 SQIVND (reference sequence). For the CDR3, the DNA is TGTGCCAGTAGTAGACAACTAGCGGGAACCCAAGAGACCCAGTACTTC. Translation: CASSRQLAGTQETQYF.

The DNA of the CDR3 is TGTGCCAGCAGCGGTCGACAGGGAACGCAGTATTTT. Its translation: CASSGRQGTQYF. The chain employs TRBV7-9 and TRBJ2-3; 7 bases are shared with TRBD1. Looked up from germline, CDR1 is SEHNR and CDR2 is FQNEAQ (reference sequence). The J segment lost 9 bases and the V segment lost 5 bases, leaving 5 bases of the junction unmatched. The CDR3 has 12 residues. Using reference TRBV7-9 and TRBJ2-3 for the parts outside the CDR3, the full variable domain is DTGVSQNPRHKITKRGQNVTFRCDPISEHNRLYWYRQTLGQGPEFLTYFQNEAQLEKSRLLSDRFSAERPKGSFSTLEIQRTEQGDSAMYLCASSGRQGTQYFGPGTRLTVL.

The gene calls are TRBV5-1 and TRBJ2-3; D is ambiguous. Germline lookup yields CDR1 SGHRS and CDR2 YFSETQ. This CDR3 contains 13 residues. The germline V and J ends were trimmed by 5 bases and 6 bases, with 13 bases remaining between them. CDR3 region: CASSYRVADTQYF. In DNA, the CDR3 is TGCGCCAGCAGTTACCGGGTGGCCGATACGCAGTATTTT. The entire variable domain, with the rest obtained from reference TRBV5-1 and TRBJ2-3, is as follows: KAGVTQTPRYLIKTRGQQVTLSCSPISGHRSVSWYQQTPGQGLQFLFEYFSETQRNKGNFPGRFSGRQFSNSRSEMNVSTLELGDSALYLCASSYRVADTQYFGPGTRLTVL.

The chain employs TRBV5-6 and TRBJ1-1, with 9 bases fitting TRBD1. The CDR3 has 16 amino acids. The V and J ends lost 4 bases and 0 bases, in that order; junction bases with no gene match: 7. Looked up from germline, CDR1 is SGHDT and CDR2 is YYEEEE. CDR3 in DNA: TGTGCCAGCAGCCTAGAACAGGGGGCTTTGAACACTGAAGCTTTCTTT. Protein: CASSLEQGALNTEAFF.

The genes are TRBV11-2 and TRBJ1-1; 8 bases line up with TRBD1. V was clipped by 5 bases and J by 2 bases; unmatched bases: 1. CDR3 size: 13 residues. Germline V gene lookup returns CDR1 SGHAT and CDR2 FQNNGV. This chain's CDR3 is CASSAGGNTEAFF. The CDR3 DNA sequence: TGTGCCAGCAGCGCAGGGGGCAACACTGAAGCTTTCTTT.

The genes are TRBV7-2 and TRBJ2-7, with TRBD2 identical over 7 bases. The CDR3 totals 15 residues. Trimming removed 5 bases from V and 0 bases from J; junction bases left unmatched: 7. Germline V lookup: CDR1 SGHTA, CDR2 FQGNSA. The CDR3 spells CASSHDPGGSYEQYF. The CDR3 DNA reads TGTGCCAGCAGCCACGACCCGGGGGGCTCCTACGAGCAGTACTTC.

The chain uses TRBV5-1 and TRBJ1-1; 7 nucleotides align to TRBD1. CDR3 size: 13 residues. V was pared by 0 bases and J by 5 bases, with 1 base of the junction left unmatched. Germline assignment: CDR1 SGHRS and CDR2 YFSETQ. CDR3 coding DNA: TGCGCCAGCAGCTTGGACAGGGGAACTGAAGCTTTCTTT. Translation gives CASSLDRGTEAFF.

Here the CDR3 DNA reads TGTGCCAGCAGCCCCTCGGGAGCTCCCTACGAGCAGTACTTC. The encoded protein is CASSPSGAPYEQYF. The rearrangement joins TRBV5-4 to TRBJ2-7, with D maybe TRBD2 (6 bases). V shed 4 bases and J shed 2 bases, with 13 bases lying between them. The germline V gene has CDR1 SGHNT and CDR2 YYREEE (reference sequence). CDR3 length equals 14 residues.

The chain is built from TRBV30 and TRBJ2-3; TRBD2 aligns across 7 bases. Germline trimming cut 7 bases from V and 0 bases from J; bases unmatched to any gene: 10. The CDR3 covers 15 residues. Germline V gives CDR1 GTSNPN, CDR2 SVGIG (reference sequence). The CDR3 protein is CASSPSSGSTDTQYF. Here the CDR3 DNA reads TGTGCCTCCTCCCCCAGTAGCGGGAGCACAGATACGCAGTATTTT.

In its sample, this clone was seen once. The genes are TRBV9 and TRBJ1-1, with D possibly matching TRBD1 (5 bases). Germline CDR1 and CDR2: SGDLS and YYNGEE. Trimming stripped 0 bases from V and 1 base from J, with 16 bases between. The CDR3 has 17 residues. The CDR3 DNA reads TGTGCCAGCAGCGTAGGATCGTTGGGGGGAGGGAACACTGAAGCTTTCTTT. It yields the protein CASSVGSLGGGNTEAFF.

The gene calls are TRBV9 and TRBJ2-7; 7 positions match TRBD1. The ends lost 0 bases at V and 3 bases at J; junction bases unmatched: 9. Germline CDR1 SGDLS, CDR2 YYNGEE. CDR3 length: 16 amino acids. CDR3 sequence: CASSVGGTETFYEQYF. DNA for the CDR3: TGTGCCAGCAGCGTAGGGGGGACAGAGACCTTCTACGAGCAGTACTTC.

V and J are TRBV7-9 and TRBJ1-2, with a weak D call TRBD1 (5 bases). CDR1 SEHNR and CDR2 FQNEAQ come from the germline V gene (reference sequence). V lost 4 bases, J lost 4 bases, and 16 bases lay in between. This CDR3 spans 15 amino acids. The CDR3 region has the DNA TGTGCCAGCAGCTCCCACGGGCAGGGCATCTATGGCTACACCTTC. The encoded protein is CASSSHGQGIYGYTF.

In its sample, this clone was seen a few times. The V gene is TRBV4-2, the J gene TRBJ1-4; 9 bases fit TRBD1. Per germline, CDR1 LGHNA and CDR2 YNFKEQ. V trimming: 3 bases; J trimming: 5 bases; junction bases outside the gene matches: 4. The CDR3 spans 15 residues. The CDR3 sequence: CASSQGGQGNEKLFF. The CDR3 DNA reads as TGTGCCAGCAGCCAGGGAGGACAGGGGAATGAAAAACTGTTTTTT.

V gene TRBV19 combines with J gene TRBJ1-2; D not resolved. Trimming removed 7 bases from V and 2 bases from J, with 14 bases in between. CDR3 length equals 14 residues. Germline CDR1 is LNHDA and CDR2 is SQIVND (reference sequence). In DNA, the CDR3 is TGTGCCAGTACGGCGGCCCTTGGAAACTATGGCTACACCTTC. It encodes CASTAALGNYGYTF. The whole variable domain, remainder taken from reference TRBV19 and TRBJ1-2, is DGGITQSPKYLFRKEGQNVTLSCEQNLNHDAMYWYRQDPGQGLRLIYYSQIVNDFQKGDIAEGYSVSREKKESFPLTVTSAQKNPTAFYLCASTAALGNYGYTFGSGTRLTVV.

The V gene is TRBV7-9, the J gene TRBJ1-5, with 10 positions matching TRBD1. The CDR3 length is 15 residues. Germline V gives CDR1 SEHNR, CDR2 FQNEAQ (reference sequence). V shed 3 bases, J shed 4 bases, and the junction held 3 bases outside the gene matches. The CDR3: CASSFGDRGNQPQHF. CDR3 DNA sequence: TGTGCCAGCAGCTTCGGGGACAGGGGAAATCAGCCCCAGCATTTT. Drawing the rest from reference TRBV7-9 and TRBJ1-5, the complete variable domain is DTGVSQNPRHKITKRGQNVTFRCDPISEHNRLYWYRQTLGQGPEFLTYFQNEAQLEKSRLLSDRFSAERPKGSFSTLEIQRTEQGDSAMYLCASSFGDRGNQPQHFGDGTRLSIL.

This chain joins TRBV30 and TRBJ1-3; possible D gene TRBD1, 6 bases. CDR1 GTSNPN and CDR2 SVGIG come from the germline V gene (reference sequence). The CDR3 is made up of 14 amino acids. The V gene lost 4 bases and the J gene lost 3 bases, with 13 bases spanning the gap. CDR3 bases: TGTGCCTGGACCCCAGGGGTACATGGAAACACCATATATTTT. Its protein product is CAWTPGVHGNTIYF.

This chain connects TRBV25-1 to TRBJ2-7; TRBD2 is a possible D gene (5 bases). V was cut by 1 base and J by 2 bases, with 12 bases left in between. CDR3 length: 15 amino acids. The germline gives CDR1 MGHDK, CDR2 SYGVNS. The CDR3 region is CASSESRSGTYEQYF. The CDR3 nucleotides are TGTGCCAGCAGTGAATCGCGAAGCGGCACCTACGAGCAGTACTTC.

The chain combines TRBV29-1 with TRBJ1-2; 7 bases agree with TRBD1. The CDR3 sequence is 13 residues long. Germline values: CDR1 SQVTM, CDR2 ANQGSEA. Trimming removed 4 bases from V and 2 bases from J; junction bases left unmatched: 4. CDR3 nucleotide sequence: TGCAGCGTTGGACAGGGTGCCAACTATGGCTACACCTTC. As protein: CSVGQGANYGYTF.

The CDR3, as DNA: TGTGCCAGCAGCACCGACAGGGGGGACACCATATATTTT. It specifies CASSTDRGDTIYF. The chain has TRBV7-2 and TRBJ1-3, with 9 positions matching TRBD1. Germline-derived CDR1 and CDR2 are SGHTA and FQGNSA. CDR3 length: 13 residues. V lost 5 bases and J lost 8; bases outside the gene matches: 4.

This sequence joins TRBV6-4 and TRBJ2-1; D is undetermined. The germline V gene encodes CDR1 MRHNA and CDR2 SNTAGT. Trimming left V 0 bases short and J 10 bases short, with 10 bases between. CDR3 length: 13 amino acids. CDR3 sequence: CASSDSRLGEQFF. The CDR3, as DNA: TGTGCCAGCAGTGACTCTCGCCTCGGGGAGCAGTTCTTC.

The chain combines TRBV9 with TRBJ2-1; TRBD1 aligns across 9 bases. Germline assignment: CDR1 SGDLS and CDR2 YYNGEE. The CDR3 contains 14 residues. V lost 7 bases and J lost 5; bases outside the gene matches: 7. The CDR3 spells CASGRTGDHNEQFF. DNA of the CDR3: TGTGCCAGCGGTAGGACAGGGGACCACAATGAGCAGTTCTTC.

CDR3 in amino acids: CASSLGSGGSSYEQYF. CDR3 nucleotides: TGTGCCAGCAGCTTAGGTTCGGGGGGATCATCCTACGAGCAGTACTTC. The rearrangement links TRBV7-2 to TRBJ2-7; 7 bases fit TRBD2. The J segment lost 1 base and the V segment lost 1 base, leaving 7 bases of the junction unmatched. The CDR3 runs to 16 residues. Germline V CDR1 and CDR2: SGHTA, FQGNSA.

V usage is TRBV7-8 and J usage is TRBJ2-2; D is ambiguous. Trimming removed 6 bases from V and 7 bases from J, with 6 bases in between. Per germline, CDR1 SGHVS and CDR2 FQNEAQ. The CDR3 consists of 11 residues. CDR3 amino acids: CASRLIGELFF. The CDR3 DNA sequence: TGTGCCAGCAGACTGATCGGGGAGCTGTTTTTT.

CDR3 region: CASSKTGPNQPQHF. The CDR3, as DNA: TGCGCCAGCAGCAAGACAGGCCCCAATCAGCCCCAGCATTTT. The rearrangement links TRBV5-1 to TRBJ1-5, with D possibly TRBD1 on 6 matching bases. V was clipped by 4 bases and J by 3 bases, with 11 bases between them. CDR3 size: 14 residues. The germline CDR1 and CDR2 sequences are SGHRS and YFSETQ.

CDR3 sequence reads: CASSVEGATGNTIYF. As DNA, the CDR3 is TGTGCCAGCAGCGTAGAAGGGGCGACCGGAAACACCATATATTTT. The chain is built from TRBV9 and TRBJ1-3, with D possibly matching TRBD1 (5 bases). The CDR3 is made up of 15 amino acids. Deletions cut 0 bases from V and 4 bases from J, with 11 bases between. Germline loops: CDR1 SGDLS, CDR2 YYNGEE.